The entry below gives a single TCR beta chain sequence along with its context. The entry originates in a study of blood T cell repertoires in COVID-19. Background on the study: PBMCs, B-cell-depleted T cells, or T cells provided the cDNA or gDNA that made up the material.

Trimming cost V 1 base and J 7 bases; bases outside gene matches: 2. The CDR3 is 13 amino acids. Germline V gene lookup returns CDR1 LNHNV and CDR2 YYDKDF (reference sequence). Original processing methods: From reference gene primer amplification, estimates of nucleated cell counts were derived. The protocol was immunoSEQ multiplex PCR, while the TCRdb copy is restricted to in-frame clones and leaves out a portion. From that table come the V and J calls and clone size; the DNA was used to work out D and trimming. The sample carries over 55,000 clones, over 80% recorded once. The chain employs TRBV15 and TRBJ1-2; 8 positions agree with TRBD1. The sample consisted of peripheral blood. The sequence was obtained from an elderly woman with acute or convalescent COVID-19. This chain's CDR3 is CATSRAGTGGYTF. The CDR3 DNA sequence: TGTGCCACCAGCAGAGCCGGGACAGGTGGCTACACCTTC.